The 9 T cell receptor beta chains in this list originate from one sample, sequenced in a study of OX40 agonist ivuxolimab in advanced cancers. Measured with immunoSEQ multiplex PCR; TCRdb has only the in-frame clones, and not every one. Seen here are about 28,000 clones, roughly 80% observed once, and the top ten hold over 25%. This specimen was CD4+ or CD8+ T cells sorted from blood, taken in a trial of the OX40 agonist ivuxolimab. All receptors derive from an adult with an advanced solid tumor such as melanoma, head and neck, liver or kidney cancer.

In DNA, the CDR3 is TGTGCCAGCAGCCGGACCTTCGGGGGGATAGAAAAACTGTTTTTT. Its protein product is CASSRTFGGIEKLFF. This rearrangement joins TRBV7-9 to TRBJ1-4, with D possibly TRBD1 on 5 matching bases. V was cut by 5 bases and J by 8 bases, with 18 bases left in between. Germline CDR1 and CDR2: SEHNR and FQNEAQ (reference sequence). This CDR3 comprises 15 residues. Combining the CDR3 with reference TRBV7-9 and TRBJ1-4 gives the whole variable domain DTGVSQNPRHKITKRGQNVTFRCDPISEHNRLYWYRQTLGQGPEFLTYFQNEAQLEKSRLLSDRFSAERPKGSFSTLEIQRTEQGDSAMYLCASSRTFGGIEKLFFGSGTQLSVL.

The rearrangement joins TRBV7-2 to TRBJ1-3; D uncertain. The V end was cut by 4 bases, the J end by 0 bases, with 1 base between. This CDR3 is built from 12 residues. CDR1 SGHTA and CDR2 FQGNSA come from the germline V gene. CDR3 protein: CASSYSGNTIYF. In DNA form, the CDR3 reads TGTGCCAGCAGCTACTCTGGAAACACCATATATTTT.

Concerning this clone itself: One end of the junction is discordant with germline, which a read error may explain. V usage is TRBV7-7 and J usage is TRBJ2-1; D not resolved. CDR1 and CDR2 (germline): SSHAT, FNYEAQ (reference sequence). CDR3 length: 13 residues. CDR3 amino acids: CASSLDPYGEQFF. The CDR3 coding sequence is TGTGCTAGCAGCTTAGACCCCTACGGTGAGCAGTTCTTC.

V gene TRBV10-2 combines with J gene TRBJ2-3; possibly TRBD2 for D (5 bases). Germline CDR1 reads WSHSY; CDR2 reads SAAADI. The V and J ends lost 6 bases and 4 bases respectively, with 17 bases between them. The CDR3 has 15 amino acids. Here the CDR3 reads CASSGRLWPPDTQYF. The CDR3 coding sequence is TGCGCCAGCAGCGGGCGACTATGGCCCCCAGATACGCAGTATTTT.

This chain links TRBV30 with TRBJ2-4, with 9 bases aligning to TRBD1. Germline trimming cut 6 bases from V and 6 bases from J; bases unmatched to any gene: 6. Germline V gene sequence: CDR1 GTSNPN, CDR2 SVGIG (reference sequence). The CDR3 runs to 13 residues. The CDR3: CACIGGQGNIQYF. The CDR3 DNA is TGTGCCTGCATCGGGGGACAGGGAAACATTCAGTACTTC. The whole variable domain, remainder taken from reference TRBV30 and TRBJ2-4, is SQTIHQWPATLVQPVGSPLSLECTVEGTSNPNLYWYRQAAGRGLQLLFYSVGIGQISSEVPQNLSASRPQDRQFILSSKKLLLSDSGFYLCACIGGQGNIQYFGAGTRLSVL.

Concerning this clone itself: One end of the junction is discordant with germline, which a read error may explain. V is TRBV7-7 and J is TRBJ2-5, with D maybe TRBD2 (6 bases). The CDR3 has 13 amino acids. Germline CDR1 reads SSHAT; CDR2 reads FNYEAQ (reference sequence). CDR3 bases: TGTGCTAGCAGCCCTCGGTTGGGGGGGACCCAGTACTTC. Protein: CASSPRLGGTQYF.

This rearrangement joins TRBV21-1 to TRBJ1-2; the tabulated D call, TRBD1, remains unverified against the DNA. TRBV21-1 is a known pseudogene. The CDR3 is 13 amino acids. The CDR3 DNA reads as TGTGCCAGCAGCTACCTGACTGGACACGGCTACACCTTC. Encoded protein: CASSYLTGHGYTF.

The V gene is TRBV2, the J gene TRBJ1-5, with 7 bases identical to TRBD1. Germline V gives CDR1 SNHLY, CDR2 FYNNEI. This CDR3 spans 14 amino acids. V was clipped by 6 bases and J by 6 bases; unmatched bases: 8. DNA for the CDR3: TGTGCCAGCAGGGGCCAGGGGGAGGCTCAGCCCCAGCATTTT. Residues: CASRGQGEAQPQHF.

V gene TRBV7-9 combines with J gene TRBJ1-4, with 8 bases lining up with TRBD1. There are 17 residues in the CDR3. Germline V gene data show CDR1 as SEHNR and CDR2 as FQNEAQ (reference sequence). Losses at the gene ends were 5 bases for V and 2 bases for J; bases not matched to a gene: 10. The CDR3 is CASSDLGQGYTNEKLFF. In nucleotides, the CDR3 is TGTGCCAGCAGCGACCTCGGACAGGGATATACTAATGAAAAACTGTTTTTT.